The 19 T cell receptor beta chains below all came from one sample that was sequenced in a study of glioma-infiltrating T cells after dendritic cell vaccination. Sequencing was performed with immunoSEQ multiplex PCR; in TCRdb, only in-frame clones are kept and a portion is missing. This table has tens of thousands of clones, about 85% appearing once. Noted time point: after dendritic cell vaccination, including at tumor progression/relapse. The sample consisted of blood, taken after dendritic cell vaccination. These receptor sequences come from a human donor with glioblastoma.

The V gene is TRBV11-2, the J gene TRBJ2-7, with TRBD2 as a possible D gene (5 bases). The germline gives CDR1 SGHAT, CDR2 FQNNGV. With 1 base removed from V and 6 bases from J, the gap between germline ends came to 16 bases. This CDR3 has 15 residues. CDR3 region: CASSLGSGVYLEQYF. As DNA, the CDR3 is TGTGCCAGCAGCTTAGGGTCCGGGGTTTATCTCGAGCAGTACTTC.

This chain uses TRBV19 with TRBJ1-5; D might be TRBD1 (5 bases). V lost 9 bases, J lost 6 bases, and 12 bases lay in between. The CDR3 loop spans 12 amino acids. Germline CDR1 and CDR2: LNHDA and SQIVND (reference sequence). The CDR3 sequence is CASGGRGQPQHF. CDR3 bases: TGTGCCAGCGGGGGTCGGGGTCAGCCCCAGCATTTT.

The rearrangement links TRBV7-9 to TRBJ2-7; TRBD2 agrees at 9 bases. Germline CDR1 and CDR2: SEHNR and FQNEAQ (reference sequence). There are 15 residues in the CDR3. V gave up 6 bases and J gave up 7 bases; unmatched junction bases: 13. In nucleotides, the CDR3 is TGTGCCAGCAGTCCCGGGGCTAGCGGGGTCGAGGAGCAGTACTTC. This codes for CASSPGASGVEEQYF.

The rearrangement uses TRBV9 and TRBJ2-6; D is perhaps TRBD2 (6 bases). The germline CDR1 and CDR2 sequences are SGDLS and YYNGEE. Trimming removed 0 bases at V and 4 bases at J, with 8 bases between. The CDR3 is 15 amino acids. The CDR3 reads CASSVVGGGANVLTF. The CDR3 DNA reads TGTGCCAGCAGCGTAGTGGGGGGAGGGGCCAACGTCCTGACTTTC.

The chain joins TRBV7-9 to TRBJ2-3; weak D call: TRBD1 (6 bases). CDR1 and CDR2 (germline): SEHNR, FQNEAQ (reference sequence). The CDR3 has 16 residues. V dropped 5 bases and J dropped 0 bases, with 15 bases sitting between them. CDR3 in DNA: TGTGCCAGCAGCCCCTCTAGGGGGATAAGCACAGATACGCAGTATTTT. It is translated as CASSPSRGISTDTQYF.

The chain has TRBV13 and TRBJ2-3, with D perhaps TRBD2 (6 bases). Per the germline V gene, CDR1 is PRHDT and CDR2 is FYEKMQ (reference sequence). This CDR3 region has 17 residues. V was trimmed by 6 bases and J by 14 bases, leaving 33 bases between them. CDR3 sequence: CASRRAIDAGPTPTLYF. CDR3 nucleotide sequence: TGTGCCAGCAGGAGGGCGATAGATGCGGGGCCAACCCCTACTTTGTATTTT.

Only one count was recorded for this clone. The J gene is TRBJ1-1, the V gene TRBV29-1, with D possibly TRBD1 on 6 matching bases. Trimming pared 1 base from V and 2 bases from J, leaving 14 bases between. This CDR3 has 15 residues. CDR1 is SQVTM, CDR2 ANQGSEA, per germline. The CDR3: CSVEAQGTFNTEAFF. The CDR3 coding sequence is TGCAGCGTTGAAGCCCAGGGGACCTTCAACACTGAAGCTTTCTTT.

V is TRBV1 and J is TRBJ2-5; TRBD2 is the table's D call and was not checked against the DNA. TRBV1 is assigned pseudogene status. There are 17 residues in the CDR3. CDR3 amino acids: CTSSHKGGGPPQETQYF. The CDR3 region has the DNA TGCACCAGCAGCCATAAGGGGGGGGGCCCTCCCCAAGAGACCCAGTACTTC.

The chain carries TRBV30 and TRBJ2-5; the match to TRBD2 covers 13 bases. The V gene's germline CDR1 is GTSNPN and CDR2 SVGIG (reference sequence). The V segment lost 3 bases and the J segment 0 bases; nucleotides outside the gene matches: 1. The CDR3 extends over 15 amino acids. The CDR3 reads CAWSGTSGDQETQYF. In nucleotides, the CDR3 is TGTGCCTGGAGCGGGACTAGCGGGGACCAAGAGACCCAGTACTTC. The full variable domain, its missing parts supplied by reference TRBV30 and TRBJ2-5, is SQTIHQWPATLVQPVGSPLSLECTVEGTSNPNLYWYRQAAGRGLQLLFYSVGIGQISSEVPQNLSASRPQDRQFILSSKKLLLSDSGFYLCAWSGTSGDQETQYFGPGTRLLVL.

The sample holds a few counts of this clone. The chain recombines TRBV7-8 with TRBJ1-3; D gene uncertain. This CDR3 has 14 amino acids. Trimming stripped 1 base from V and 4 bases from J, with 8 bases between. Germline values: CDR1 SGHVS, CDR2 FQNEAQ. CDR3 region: CASSLGTLGNTIYF. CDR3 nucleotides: TGTGCCAGCAGCTTAGGGACTTTGGGAAACACCATATATTTT.

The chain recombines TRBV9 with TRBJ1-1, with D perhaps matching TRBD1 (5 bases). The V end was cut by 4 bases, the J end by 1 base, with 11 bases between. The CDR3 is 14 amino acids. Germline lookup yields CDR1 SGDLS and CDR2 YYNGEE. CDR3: CASSSLGRNTEAFF. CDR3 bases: TGTGCCAGCAGCTCCCTGGGGCGGAACACTGAAGCTTTCTTT.

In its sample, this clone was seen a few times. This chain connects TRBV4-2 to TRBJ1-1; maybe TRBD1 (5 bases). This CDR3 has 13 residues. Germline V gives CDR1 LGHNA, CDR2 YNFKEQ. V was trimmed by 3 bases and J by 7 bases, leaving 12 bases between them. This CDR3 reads CASSQTDFGEAFF. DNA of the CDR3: TGTGCCAGCAGCCAGACAGACTTTGGTGAAGCTTTCTTT.

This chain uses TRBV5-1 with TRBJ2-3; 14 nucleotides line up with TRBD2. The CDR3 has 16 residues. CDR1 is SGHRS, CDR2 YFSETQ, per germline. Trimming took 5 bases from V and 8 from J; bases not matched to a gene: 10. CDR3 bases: TGCGCCAGCAGACTGGCCGGGACTAGCGGGGGCGGTACGCAGTATTTT. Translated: CASRLAGTSGGGTQYF.

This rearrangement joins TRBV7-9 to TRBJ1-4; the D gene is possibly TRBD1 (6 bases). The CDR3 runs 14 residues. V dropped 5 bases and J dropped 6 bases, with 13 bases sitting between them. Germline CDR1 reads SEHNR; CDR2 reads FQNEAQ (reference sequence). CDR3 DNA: TGTGCCAGCAGCAGAGCCGGGACATATGAAAAACTGTTTTTT. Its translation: CASSRAGTYEKLFF.

The CDR3 DNA sequence: TGCGCCAGCAGCCAAGAGGGCAACGGGGGCCAAGAGACCCAGTACTTC. This translates into CASSQEGNGGQETQYF. V is TRBV4-3 and J is TRBJ2-5; possibly TRBD2 for D (6 bases). V shed 0 bases and J shed 1 base, with 12 bases lying between them. The CDR3 loop spans 16 amino acids. From germline, CDR1 is LGHNA and CDR2 YSLEER.

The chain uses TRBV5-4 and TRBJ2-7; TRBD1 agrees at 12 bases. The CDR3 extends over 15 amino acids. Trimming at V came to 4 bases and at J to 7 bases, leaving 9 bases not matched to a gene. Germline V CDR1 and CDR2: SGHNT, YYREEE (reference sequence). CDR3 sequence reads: CASSQPGQGAGEQYF. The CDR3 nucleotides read TGTGCCAGCAGCCAGCCGGGACAGGGGGCAGGAGAGCAGTACTTC.

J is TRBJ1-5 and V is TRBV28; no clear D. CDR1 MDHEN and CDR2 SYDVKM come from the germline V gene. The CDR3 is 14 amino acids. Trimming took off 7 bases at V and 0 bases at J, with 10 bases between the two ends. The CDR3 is CASTPPSSNQPQHF. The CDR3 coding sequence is TGTGCCAGCACCCCGCCCAGTAGCAATCAGCCCCAGCATTTT. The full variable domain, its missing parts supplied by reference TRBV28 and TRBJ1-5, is DVKVTQSSRYLVKRTGEKVFLECVQDMDHENMFWYRQDPGLGLRLIYFSYDVKMKEKGDIPEGYSVSREKKERFSLILESASTNQTSMYLCASTPPSSNQPQHFGDGTRLSIL.

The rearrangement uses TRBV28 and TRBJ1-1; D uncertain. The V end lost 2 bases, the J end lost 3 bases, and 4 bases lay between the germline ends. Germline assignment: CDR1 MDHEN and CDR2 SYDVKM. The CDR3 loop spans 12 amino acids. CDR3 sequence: CASSLLHTEAFF. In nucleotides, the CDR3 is TGTGCCAGCAGTTTACTTCACACTGAAGCTTTCTTT.

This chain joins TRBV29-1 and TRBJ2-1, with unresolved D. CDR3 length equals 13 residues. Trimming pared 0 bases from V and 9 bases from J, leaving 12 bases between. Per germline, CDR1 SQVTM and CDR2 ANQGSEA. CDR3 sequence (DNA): TGCAGCGTTGAAGAAGAGAGGCCGTTTGAGCAGTTCTTC. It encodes CSVEEERPFEQFF.